The following is a T cell receptor beta chain sequence with its context. Amplification used 60 Vbeta primers and 13 Jbeta primers. The protocol was immunoSEQ multiplex PCR, while the TCRdb copy is restricted to in-frame clones and leaves out a portion. The sample has around 180,000 clones, around three quarters seen once. These data come from a study of cytomegalovirus exposure and HLA in healthy donors. The V gene lost 8 bases and the J gene lost 0 bases, with 14 bases spanning the gap. Per germline, CDR1 SEHNR and CDR2 FQNEAQ (reference sequence). The CDR3 runs to 16 residues. The material sequenced was PBMCs. V gene TRBV7-9 combines with J gene TRBJ2-6, with D perhaps TRBD2 (6 bases). The TCR comes from a man in his forties in good health and CMV-seronegative. The CDR3 DNA follows: TGTGCCAGCTTCGGGGGTCACACCTCTGGGGCCAACGTCCTGACTTTC. Translation gives CASFGGHTSGANVLTF.